This T cell receptor (beta chain) was sequenced during a study of CD8 T cell repertoires and HIV-1 epitope variants (dated by TCRdb to about 2020). Describing the broader study: In separate culture wells, T cells were stimulated with each of twenty-five peptides that represented autologous and known Gag and Nef epitope variants. Control conditions included a CMV, EBV and flu peptide pool, the Ebola AY9 epitope as negative control, and a no-peptide well. Three Gag epitope families and Nef HW9 and YT9 were included among the tested epitopes. T cells were enriched using the EasySep Human T Cell Enrichment Kit and were co-cultured with equal numbers of autologous T cell-negative cells serving as antigen-presenting cells. The cultures were grown for ten to eleven days in IMDM with gentamicin, and half of the media was changed on days 3 and 7 with IL-2, IL-7 and IL-15 added. An aliquot of 1M T cells was set aside as an uncultured baseline condition, separate from the approximately 80 T cell cultures. A total of about 87 T cell cultures were run, with each culture condition done in triplicate except for one peptide, which was done in duplicate. The study at large found these results: The study identified about nine antigen-specific TCR beta clonotypes, more than 5 of which appeared to be cross-reactive for autologous or known escape epitope variants. The assay identified only TCR beta chains and indicated proliferation in response to antigen, without indicating T cell function or cytokine profile. Five clonotypes recognized the Nef KF9 family and one the HW9 family, with no responses to the TAALDMSHF plasma variant.

Trimming costs V 2 bases and J 3 bases, and their ends lie 19 bases apart. From cysteine to phenylalanine, the CDR3 is 17 amino acids long. Only CDR3 DNA remains: 51 bases, in frame from the first base. As encoded in the germline V gene, CDR1 is SGHTA while CDR2 is FQGNSA. This clone is assessed as medium-sized (0.01 to 0.1%). Which antigen it targets is not known. No qualities accompany the bases; no much larger clone lies one base away. TCR beta CDR3 regions were sequenced at survey depth on the immunoSEQ platform. The QIAamp DNA micro kit was used to extract genomic DNA from every cultured and uncultured CD8+ T cell population. The published analysis was carried out like this. Samples with fewer than 5,000 productive reads were excluded, resulting in the removal of about 6.5% of the 75 HIV peptide-stimulated cultures. Sequences were trimmed to CDR3 by a MANAFEST web app, and nonproductive sequences, CDR3s under 5 amino acids, and sequences not starting with C or ending with F/W were removed. Clonotypes were classified as antigen-specific only if expansion was observed in at least 2 of 3 replicates versus the no-peptide control at FDR 0.01, only within one epitope family. In addition, a specific clonotype needed a frequency at least fivefold higher than in wells stimulated with peptides from other epitope families. The table was pulled from immuneACCESS by TCRdb, which kept in-frame rearrangements only. Such tables lose some clones; where checked, under half of the loss comes from unresolved V genes, and the rest has no known cause. The DNA gave D and trimming, while V, J and clone size come from that table. Counted in this sample were several thousand clones; 65% of them appeared once. The top ten clones comprise more than 35% of the sample.

The EasySep Human CD8+ T Cell Enrichment Kit was used on day 10 to isolate CD8+ T cells from every culture. This receptor was identified in a male donor with HIV. Material: cultured CD8+ T cells derived from PBMCs. The sequence links TRBV7-2 to TRBJ1-1; perhaps TRBD1 is the D gene, with 6 bases matching. The nucleotides are TGTGCCAGCAGCTTACACGGTCCGGGGGCGGGTGACACTGAAGCTTTCTTT. The resulting protein is CASSLHGPGAGDTEAFF.